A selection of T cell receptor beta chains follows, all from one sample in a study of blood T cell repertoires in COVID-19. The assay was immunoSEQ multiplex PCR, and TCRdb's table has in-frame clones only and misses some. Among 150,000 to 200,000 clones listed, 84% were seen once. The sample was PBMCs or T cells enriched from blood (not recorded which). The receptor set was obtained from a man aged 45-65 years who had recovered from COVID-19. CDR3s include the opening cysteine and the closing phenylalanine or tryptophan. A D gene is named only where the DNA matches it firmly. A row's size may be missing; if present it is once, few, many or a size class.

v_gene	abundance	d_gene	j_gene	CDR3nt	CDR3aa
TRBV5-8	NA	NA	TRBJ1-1	TGTGCCAGCAGCTTGGACGGCGGGTTGAACACTGAAGCTTTCTTT	CASSLDGGLNTEAFF
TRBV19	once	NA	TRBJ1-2	TGTGCCAGTAGGGAACAGGAGATCTATGGCTACACCTTC	CASREQEIYGYTF
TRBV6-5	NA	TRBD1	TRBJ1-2	TGTGCCAGCAGACCGGGACAGGGGTTTCATGGCTACACCTTC	CASRPGQGFHGYTF
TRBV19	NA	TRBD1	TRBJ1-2	TGTGCCAGTAGTATAGGGACAGGGCACTATGGCTACACCTTC	CASSIGTGHYGYTF
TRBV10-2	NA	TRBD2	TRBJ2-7	TGCGCCAGCAGTCCTAGCGGGGGGCTGGGGGAGCAGTACTTC	CASSPSGGLGEQYF
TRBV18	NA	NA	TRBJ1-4	TGTGCCAGCTCACCAGAGGTCAGGGATGAAAAACTGTTTTTT	CASSPEVRDEKLFF
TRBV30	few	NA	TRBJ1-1	TGTGCCTGGGACAGGAGAAGGAACACTGAAGCTTTCTTT	CAWDRRRNTEAFF
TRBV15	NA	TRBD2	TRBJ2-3	TGTGCCACCAGCAGAGGAGGGACTAGCGGCACAGATACGCAGTATTTT	CATSRGGTSGTDTQYF
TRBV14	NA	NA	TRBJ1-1	TGTGCCAGCAGCCACCTAAGTCGGGGGGAAGCTTTCTTT	CASSHLSRGEAFF
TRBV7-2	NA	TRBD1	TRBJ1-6	TGTGCCAGCAGCCCGTGGGACAGTTCTAATTCACCCCTCCACTTT	CASSPWDSSNSPLHF
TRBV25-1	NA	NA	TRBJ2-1	TGTGCCAGCAGTGAACTTTCTAAGCAGTTCTTC	CASSELSKQFF
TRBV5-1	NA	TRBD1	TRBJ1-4	TGCGCCAGCAGCTTGAGTCAGGGGGGCGAAAAACTGTTTTTT	CASSLSQGGEKLFF
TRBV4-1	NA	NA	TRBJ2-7	TGCGCCAGCAGCCAAAGCGACAGGAGCTCCTACGAGCAGTACTTC	CASSQSDRSSYEQYF
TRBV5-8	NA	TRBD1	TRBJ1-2	TGTGCCAGCAGCTTGACAGGGGTCGGCTACACCTTC	CASSLTGVGYTF
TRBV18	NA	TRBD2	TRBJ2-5	TGTGCCAGCTCACCCCTACTAGCGGAAGAGACCCAGTACTTC	CASSPLLAEETQYF
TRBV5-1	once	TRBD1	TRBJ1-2	TGCGCCAGCAGCTTAGGGGACAGGGGCTATGGCTACACCTTC	CASSLGDRGYGYTF
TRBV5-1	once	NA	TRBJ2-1	TGCGCCAGCAGCGCAAGGACTGACACGGGGAATGAGCAGTTCTTC	CASSARTDTGNEQFF
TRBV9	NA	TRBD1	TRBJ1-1	TGTGCCAGCAGCCCAGTCGGACAGGGGAACACTGAAGCTTTCTTT	CASSPVGQGNTEAFF
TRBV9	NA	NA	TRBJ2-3	TGTGCCAGCAGCGTTAGGCCAGGGATCACAGATACGCAGTATTTT	CASSVRPGITDTQYF
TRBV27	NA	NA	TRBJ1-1	TGTGCCAGCAGTTTAGGCTGGGGAGGTTGGGGAGGGGACACTGAAGCTTTCTTT	CASSLGWGGWGGDTEAFF